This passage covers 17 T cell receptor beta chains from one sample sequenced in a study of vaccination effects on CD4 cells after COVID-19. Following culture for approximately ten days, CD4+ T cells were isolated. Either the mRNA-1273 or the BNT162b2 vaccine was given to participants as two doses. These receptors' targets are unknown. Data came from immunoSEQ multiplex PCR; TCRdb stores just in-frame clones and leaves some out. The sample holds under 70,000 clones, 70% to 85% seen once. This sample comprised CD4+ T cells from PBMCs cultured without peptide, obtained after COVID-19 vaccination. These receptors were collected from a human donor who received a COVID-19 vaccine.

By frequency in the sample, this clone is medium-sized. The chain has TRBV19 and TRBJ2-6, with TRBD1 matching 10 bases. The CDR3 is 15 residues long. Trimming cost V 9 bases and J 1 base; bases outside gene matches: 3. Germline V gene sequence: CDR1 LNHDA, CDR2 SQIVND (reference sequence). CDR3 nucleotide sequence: TGTGCCAGCGGGACAGGGGTGTCTGGGGCCAACGTCCTGACTTTC. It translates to CASGTGVSGANVLTF.

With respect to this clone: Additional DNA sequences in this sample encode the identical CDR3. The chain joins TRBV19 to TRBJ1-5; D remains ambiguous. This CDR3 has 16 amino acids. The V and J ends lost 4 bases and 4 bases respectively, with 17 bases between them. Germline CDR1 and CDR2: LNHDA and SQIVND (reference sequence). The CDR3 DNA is TGTGCCAGTAGTACGCCCACCGGGGTGTTAAATCAGCCCCAGCATTTT. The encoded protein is CASSTPTGVLNQPQHF.

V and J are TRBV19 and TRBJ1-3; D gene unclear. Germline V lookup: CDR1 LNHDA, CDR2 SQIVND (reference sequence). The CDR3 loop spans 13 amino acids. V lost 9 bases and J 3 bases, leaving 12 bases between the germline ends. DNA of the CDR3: TGTGCCAGCTCTACAGAGCGTGGAAACACCATATATTTT. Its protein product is CASSTERGNTIYF.

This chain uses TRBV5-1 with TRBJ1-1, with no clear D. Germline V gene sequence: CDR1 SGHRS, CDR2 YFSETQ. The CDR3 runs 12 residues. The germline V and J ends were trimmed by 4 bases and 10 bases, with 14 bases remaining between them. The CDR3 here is CASSRNGESAFF. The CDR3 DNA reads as TGCGCCAGCAGCAGGAACGGGGAATCAGCTTTCTTT. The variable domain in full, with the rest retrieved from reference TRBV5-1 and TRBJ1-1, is KAGVTQTPRYLIKTRGQQVTLSCSPISGHRSVSWYQQTPGQGLQFLFEYFSETQRNKGNFPGRFSGRQFSNSRSEMNVSTLELGDSALYLCASSRNGESAFFGQGTRLTVV.

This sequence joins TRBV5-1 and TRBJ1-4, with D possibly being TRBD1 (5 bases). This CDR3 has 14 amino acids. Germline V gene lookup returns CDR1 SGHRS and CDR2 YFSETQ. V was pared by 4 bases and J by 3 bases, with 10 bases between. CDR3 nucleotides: TGCGCCAGCAGCCCGGGACCGCCTAATGAAAAACTGTTTTTT. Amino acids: CASSPGPPNEKLFF.

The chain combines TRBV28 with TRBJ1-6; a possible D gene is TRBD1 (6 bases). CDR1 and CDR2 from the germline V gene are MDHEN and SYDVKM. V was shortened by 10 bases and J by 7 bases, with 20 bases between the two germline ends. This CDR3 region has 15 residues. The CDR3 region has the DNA TGTGCCACAGGGGCGGGGAGCTACTCCAATTCACCCCTCCACTTT. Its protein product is CATGAGSYSNSPLHF.

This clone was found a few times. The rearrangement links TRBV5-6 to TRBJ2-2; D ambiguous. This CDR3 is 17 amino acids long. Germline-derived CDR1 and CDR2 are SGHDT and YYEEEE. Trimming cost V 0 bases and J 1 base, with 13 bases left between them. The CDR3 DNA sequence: TGTGCCAGCAGCTTGGTTCTCTCCAGGTTGAACACCGGGGAGCTGTTTTTT. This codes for CASSLVLSRLNTGELFF.

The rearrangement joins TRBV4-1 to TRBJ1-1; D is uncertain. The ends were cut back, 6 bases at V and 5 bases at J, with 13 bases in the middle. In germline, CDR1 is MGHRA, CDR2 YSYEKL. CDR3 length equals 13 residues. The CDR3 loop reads CASRTALGTEAFF. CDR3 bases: TGCGCCAGCAGGACGGCCCTCGGGACTGAAGCTTTCTTT.

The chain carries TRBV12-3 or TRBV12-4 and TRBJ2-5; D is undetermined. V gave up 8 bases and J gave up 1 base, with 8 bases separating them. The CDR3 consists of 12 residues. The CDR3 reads CASAQTQETQYF. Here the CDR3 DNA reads TGTGCCAGCGCGCAGACCCAAGAGACCCAGTACTTC.

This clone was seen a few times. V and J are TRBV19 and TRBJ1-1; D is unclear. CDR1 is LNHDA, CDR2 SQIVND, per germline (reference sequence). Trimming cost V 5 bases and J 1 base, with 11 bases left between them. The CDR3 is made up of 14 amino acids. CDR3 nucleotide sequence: TGTGCCAGTAGTTCGGGGTTGGCGAACACTGAAGCTTTCTTT. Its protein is CASSSGLANTEAFF.

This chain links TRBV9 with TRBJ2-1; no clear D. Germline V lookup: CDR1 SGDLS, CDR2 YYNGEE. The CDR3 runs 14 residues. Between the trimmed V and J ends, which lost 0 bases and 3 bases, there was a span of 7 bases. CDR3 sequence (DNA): TGTGCCAGCAGCGTAGGTGGCGGCTACAATGAGCAGTTCTTC. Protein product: CASSVGGGYNEQFF.

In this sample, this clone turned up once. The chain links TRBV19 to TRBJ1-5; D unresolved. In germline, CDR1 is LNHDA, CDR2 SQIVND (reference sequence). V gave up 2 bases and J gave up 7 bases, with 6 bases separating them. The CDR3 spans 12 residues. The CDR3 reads CASSILRQPQHF. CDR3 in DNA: TGTGCCAGTAGTATATTGAGACAGCCCCAGCATTTT.

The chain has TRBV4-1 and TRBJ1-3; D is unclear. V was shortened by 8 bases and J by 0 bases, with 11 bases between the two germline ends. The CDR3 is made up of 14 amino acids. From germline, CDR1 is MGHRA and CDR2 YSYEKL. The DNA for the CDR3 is TGCGCCAGCTCGGATCAGGTCTCTGGAAACACCATATATTTT. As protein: CASSDQVSGNTIYF.

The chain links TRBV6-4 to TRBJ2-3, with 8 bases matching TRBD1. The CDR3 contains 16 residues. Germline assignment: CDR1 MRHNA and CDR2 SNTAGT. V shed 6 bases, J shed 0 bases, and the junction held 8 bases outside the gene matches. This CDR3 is CASSRGQGASTDTQYF. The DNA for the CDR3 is TGTGCCAGCAGCCGGGGGCAGGGGGCGAGCACAGATACGCAGTATTTT.

The CDR3 loop is CASSSTPGTPQFF. DNA of the CDR3: TGTGCCAGCAGCTCAACTCCCGGGACACCGCAGTTCTTC. This chain joins TRBV7-2 and TRBJ2-1; D might be TRBD1 (6 bases). This CDR3 contains 13 residues. Trimming removed 4 bases at V and 12 bases at J, with 16 bases between. Germline V lookup: CDR1 SGHTA, CDR2 FQGNSA.

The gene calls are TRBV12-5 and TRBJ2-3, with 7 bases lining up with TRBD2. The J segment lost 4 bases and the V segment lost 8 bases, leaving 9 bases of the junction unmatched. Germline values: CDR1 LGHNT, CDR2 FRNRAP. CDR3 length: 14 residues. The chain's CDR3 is CASCSGGRADTQYF. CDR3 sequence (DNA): TGTGCTAGTTGCTCTGGGGGGAGGGCAGATACGCAGTATTTT.

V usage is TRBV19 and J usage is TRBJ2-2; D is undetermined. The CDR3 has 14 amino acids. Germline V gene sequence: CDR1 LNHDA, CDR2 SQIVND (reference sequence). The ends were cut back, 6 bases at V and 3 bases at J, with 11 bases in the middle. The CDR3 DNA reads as TGTGCCAGTAGATTAGCAAGATACACCGGGGAGCTGTTTTTT. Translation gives CASRLARYTGELFF.